These 8 T cell receptor beta chains came from one sample sequenced in a study of vaccination effects on CD4 cells after COVID-19. The protocol was immunoSEQ multiplex PCR, while the TCRdb copy is restricted to in-frame clones and leaves out a portion. This table has 45,000 to 65,000 clones, 75% to 90% appearing once. Ahead of sequencing, the ViraFEST assay grew antigen-specific CD4+ T cells using viral peptide pools. Isolating CD4+ T cells followed about 11 days of culture. Antigens of these TCRs are unknown. Sequencing used CD4+ T cells from PBMCs cultured with HCoV-229E spike peptides, obtained before COVID-19 vaccination. The receptors shown here come from a human donor who received a COVID-19 vaccine.

The V call is TRBV2, the J call TRBJ1-2, with 8 bases matching TRBD1. Germline loops: CDR1 SNHLY, CDR2 FYNNEI. With 3 bases clipped from V and 2 bases from J, the junction kept 2 bases outside the gene matches. The CDR3 is 14 amino acids. CDR3: CASSDQGANYGYTF. CDR3 bases: TGTGCCAGCAGTGATCAGGGGGCAAACTATGGCTACACCTTC.

The table lists this clone with a count of one. The V gene is TRBV6-5, the J gene TRBJ2-3, with TRBD2 matching 11 bases. Germline V gives CDR1 MNHEY, CDR2 SVGAGI. J gave up 0 bases and V 11 bases, and 7 bases lay outside the gene matches. This CDR3 contains 15 residues. Written as DNA, the CDR3 is TGTGCCGGTACTAGCGGGGGACGTAGCACAGATACGCAGTATTTT. This gives the protein CAGTSGGRSTDTQYF.

The CDR3 nucleotides read TGTGCCAGTAGTGAACAGGGGCGGACCGGGGAGCTGTTTTTT. It specifies CASSEQGRTGELFF. J is TRBJ2-2 and V is TRBV19, with TRBD1 matching over 7 bases. Trimming took 5 bases from V and 5 from J; bases not matched to a gene: 5. In germline, CDR1 is LNHDA, CDR2 SQIVND (reference sequence). The CDR3 runs to 14 residues.

The rearrangement uses TRBV5-4 and TRBJ2-7, with D perhaps being TRBD1 or TRBD2 (5 bases each). This CDR3 spans 12 amino acids. Per germline, CDR1 SGHNT and CDR2 YYREEE (reference sequence). Trimming pared 4 bases from V and 4 bases from J, leaving 9 bases between. The CDR3 loop reads CASSRDGYEQYV. The CDR3 region has the DNA TGTGCCAGCAGCAGGGACGGTTACGAGCAGTACGTC.

The CDR3 loop is CASAKQGQMETQYF. DNA of the CDR3: TGTGCCAGCGCCAAACAGGGGCAAATGGAGACCCAGTACTTC. The chain employs TRBV27 and TRBJ2-5, with TRBD1 matching 7 bases. This CDR3 region has 14 residues. Per the germline V gene, CDR1 is MNHEY and CDR2 is SMNVEV (reference sequence). The V gene end was trimmed by 8 bases and the J gene end by 5 bases; junction bases not matched to a gene: 11.

J is TRBJ1-5 and V is TRBV6-5; D remains unclear. CDR3 length equals 13 residues. Germline V lookup: CDR1 MNHEY, CDR2 SVGAGI. Trimming left V 7 bases short and J 4 bases short, with 11 bases between. The CDR3 DNA is TGTGCCAGCACCCCAGGCCTGAATCAGCCCCAGCATTTT. This encodes CASTPGLNQPQHF.

This rearrangement joins TRBV18 to TRBJ2-7; D is undetermined. Germline CDR1 reads KGHSH; CDR2 reads LQKENI. V lost 1 base, J lost 6 bases, and 10 bases lay in between. This CDR3 is 13 amino acids long. The CDR3 DNA reads as TGTGCCAGCTCACCACTAGGTCTGAGCGAGCAGTACGTC. Residues: CASSPLGLSEQYV.

This clone has just a few counts. The gene calls are TRBV5-1 and TRBJ1-3; 9 bases are a match to TRBD1. J was trimmed by 2 bases and V by 8 bases; bases with no gene match: 5. This CDR3 is built from 14 residues. In germline, CDR1 is SGHRS, CDR2 YFSETQ. CDR3 amino acids: CASKQGAPGNTIYF. CDR3 nucleotides: TGCGCCAGTAAACAGGGGGCACCTGGAAACACCATATATTTT.